This TCR beta chain was captured in a study of blood T cell repertoires in COVID-19. The germline V gene has CDR1 SGHAT and CDR2 FQNNGV. This CDR3 has 16 amino acids. The ends lost 0 bases at V and 2 bases at J; junction bases unmatched: 6. Study processing details: How many nucleated cells were present was estimated from reference gene primer amplification. Sequencing used immunoSEQ multiplex PCR; TCRdb keeps in-frame clones, though not all of them. The V and J calls and the clone size are those of that table, but D and trimming were determined from the DNA. The sample has approximately 200,000 clones; approximately 78% are singletons.

The source of this sequence is a woman at least 80 years old with COVID-19, enrolled during active disease. Sequenced input: peripheral blood. The gene calls are TRBV11-2 and TRBJ2-7; 8 bases fit TRBD1. CDR3 sequence reads: CASSLDLGTGPYEQYF. CDR3 sequence (DNA): TGTGCCAGCAGCTTAGATCTTGGGACAGGACCCTACGAGCAGTACTTC.